This entry lists 30 T cell receptor beta chains sequenced from one sample in a study of identical twins. MiXCR was run by TCRdb on the 5' RACE reads, yielding one entry per CDR3 protein. The data hold just under 550,000 distinct CDR3 sequences, with 13% to 15% observed a single time. These same records also appear under a second study, on yellow fever vaccine responses in identical twins.

The sequencing input was CD4+ T cells sorted from blood. These receptors originate from a woman younger than 30 in good health.

This chain links TRBV5-6 with TRBJ1-4, with unresolved D. The CDR3 is 14 residues long. The germline CDR1 and CDR2 sequences are SGHDT and YYEEEE. V was clipped by 4 bases and J by 4 bases, with 11 bases between them. CDR3 region: CASSRRGHNEKLFF. CDR3 in DNA: TGTGCCAGCAGCCGTCGGGGTCATAATGAAAAACTGTTTTTT.

A few counts support this clonotype. The V gene is TRBV7-2, the J gene TRBJ2-1; D is possibly TRBD2 (5 bases). The V end was cut by 5 bases, the J end by 8 bases, with 10 bases between. Germline CDR1 reads SGHTA; CDR2 reads FQGNSA. This CDR3 is 12 amino acids long. The CDR3 spells CASSGSRYEQFF. DNA for the CDR3: TGTGCCAGCAGCGGGAGCCGATATGAGCAGTTCTTC. Full variable domain (remainder filled in from reference TRBV7-2 and TRBJ2-1): GAGVSQSPSNKVTEKGKDVELRCDPISGHTALYWYRQSLGQGLEFLIYFQGNSAPDKSGLPSDRFSAERTGGSVSTLTIQRTQQEDSAVYLCASSGSRYEQFFGPGTRLTVL.

This clonotype was seen a few times. The chain links TRBV5-1 to TRBJ2-1; 8 bases are shared with TRBD2. V was clipped by 4 bases and J by 5 bases; unmatched bases: 11. CDR3 size: 16 residues. Germline V gene lookup returns CDR1 SGHRS and CDR2 YFSETQ. In nucleotides, the CDR3 is TGCGCCAGCAGCCCGATTAGCGGGACCTCAAACAATGAGCAGTTCTTC. Protein: CASSPISGTSNNEQFF.

There are a few counts of this clonotype. CDR3 protein: CAISGVETEAFF. The CDR3 DNA follows: TGTGCCATCAGTGGGGTAGAAACTGAAGCTTTCTTT. V and J are TRBV10-3 and TRBJ1-1; no definite D call. The CDR3 consists of 12 residues. Germline V gene sequence: CDR1 ENHRY, CDR2 SYGVKD. Trimming stripped 4 bases from V and 5 bases from J, with 8 bases between.

This clonotype was counted a few times. V is TRBV20-1 and J is TRBJ2-3, with D possibly called TRBD1 or TRBD2 (5 bases each). CDR1 is DFQATT, CDR2 SNEGSKA, per germline (reference sequence). The CDR3 is made up of 14 amino acids. V lost 3 bases to trimming and J lost 4 bases, with 14 bases between them. The CDR3 sequence is CSASGDGTADTQYF. DNA of the CDR3: TGCAGTGCTAGTGGGGACGGGACCGCAGATACGCAGTATTTT.

This rearrangement joins TRBV7-2 to TRBJ2-7; tentatively, D is TRBD2 (6 bases). The CDR3 is made up of 13 amino acids. The germline V gene has CDR1 SGHTA and CDR2 FQGNSA. V was cut by 1 base and J by 8 bases, with 12 bases left in between. CDR3 in DNA: TGTGCCAGCAGCTTAGGAGGAGGGTCGCAGCAGTACTTC. Protein product: CASSLGGGSQQYF.

The rearrangement links TRBV5-1 to TRBJ2-5; D might be TRBD2 (7 bases). V lost 6 bases, J lost 1 base, and 13 bases lay in between. CDR1 and CDR2 from the germline V gene are SGHRS and YFSETQ. The CDR3 sequence is 14 residues long. The CDR3 nucleotides are TGCGCCAGCAAGGGGGGGGTCTCCCAAGAGACCCAGTACTTC. Translating gives CASKGGVSQETQYF. Full variable domain (rest looked up from reference TRBV5-1 and TRBJ2-5): KAGVTQTPRYLIKTRGQQVTLSCSPISGHRSVSWYQQTPGQGLQFLFEYFSETQRNKGNFPGRFSGRQFSNSRSEMNVSTLELGDSALYLCASKGGVSQETQYFGPGTRLLVL.

There are a few counts of this clonotype. The chain joins TRBV2 to TRBJ2-4, with TRBD2 matching over 7 bases. CDR1 is SNHLY and CDR2 is FYNNEI in the germline V gene. The CDR3 totals 13 residues. V was clipped by 7 bases and J by 5 bases; unmatched bases: 5. CDR3 loop: CASTSSGQNIQYF. DNA for the CDR3: TGTGCCAGCACTTCTAGCGGCCAAAACATTCAGTACTTC. Looking up the rest from reference TRBV2 and TRBJ2-4 gives the full variable domain: EPEVTQTPSHQVTQMGQEVILRCVPISNHLYFYWYRQILGQKVEFLVSFYNNEISEKSEIFDDQFSVERPDGSNFTLKIRSTKLEDSAMYFCASTSSGQNIQYFGAGTRLSVL.

The chain joins TRBV5-1 to TRBJ2-1; 9 bases map to TRBD2. This CDR3 has 15 amino acids. Germline assignment: CDR1 SGHRS and CDR2 YFSETQ. The ends lost 2 bases at V and 9 bases at J; junction bases unmatched: 9. The CDR3: CASSFLAGVQGEQFF. CDR3 bases: TGCGCCAGCAGCTTTTTAGCGGGAGTACAGGGTGAGCAGTTCTTC.

This clonotype was found a few times. The chain joins TRBV2 to TRBJ2-1; TRBD2 is a possible D gene (5 bases). Germline assignment: CDR1 SNHLY and CDR2 FYNNEI. V gave up 6 bases and J gave up 4 bases, with 16 bases separating them. This CDR3 region has 15 residues. CDR3: CASSLDSTFYNEQFF. In nucleotides, the CDR3 is TGTGCCAGCAGCCTGGACTCCACATTTTACAATGAGCAGTTCTTC.

This clonotype was seen more than once but under ten times. Since a much larger clone is just one base distant, this may be a read error. The chain combines TRBV5-1 with TRBJ2-2, with 9 bases that match TRBD1. The length of the CDR3 is 15 residues. V lost 3 bases to trimming and J lost 1 base; unmatched junction nucleotides: 1. The germline gives CDR1 SGHRS, CDR2 YFSETQ. The CDR3 is CASSWGQGNTGELFF. The CDR3 bases are TGCGCCAGCAGCTGGGGACAGGGGAACACCGGGGAGCTGTTTTTT.

The rearrangement links TRBV29-1 to TRBJ2-2; 10 bases line up with TRBD2. Trimming removed 6 bases from V and 7 bases from J; junction bases left unmatched: 11. CDR3 length equals 15 residues. The germline CDR1 and CDR2 sequences are SQVTM and ANQGSEA. CDR3 loop: CSVSPGLAYGGELFF. For the CDR3, the DNA is TGCAGCGTCTCTCCGGGACTAGCGTACGGCGGGGAGCTGTTTTTT.

The chain carries TRBV18 and TRBJ1-4; no clear D. The germline V and J ends were trimmed by 2 bases and 4 bases, with 14 bases remaining between them. Per germline, CDR1 KGHSH and CDR2 LQKENI. The CDR3 spans 16 residues. The CDR3, as DNA: TGTGCCAGCTCACCAGCCAGCACGGTGGATAATGAAAAACTGTTTTTT. This gives the protein CASSPASTVDNEKLFF.

This clonotype appeared a few times. V is TRBV5-1 and J is TRBJ1-6; unclear D gene. This CDR3 is 14 amino acids long. V was cut by 4 bases and J by 10 bases, with 15 bases left in between. Germline-derived CDR1 and CDR2 are SGHRS and YFSETQ. The CDR3 spells CASSEAPEYSPLHF. The CDR3 nucleotides read TGCGCCAGCAGCGAGGCGCCGGAATACTCACCCCTCCACTTT.

The table lists this clonotype with a few counts. V usage is TRBV5-1 and J usage is TRBJ2-2; D uncertain. The CDR3 is 14 residues long. CDR1 and CDR2 from the germline V gene are SGHRS and YFSETQ. Trimming cost V 3 bases and J 3 bases, with 9 bases left between them. CDR3 nucleotides: TGCGCCAGCAGCTCCTTCTTTGACACCGGGGAGCTGTTTTTT. Encoded protein: CASSSFFDTGELFF. The full variable domain, its missing parts supplied by reference TRBV5-1 and TRBJ2-2, is KAGVTQTPRYLIKTRGQQVTLSCSPISGHRSVSWYQQTPGQGLQFLFEYFSETQRNKGNFPGRFSGRQFSNSRSEMNVSTLELGDSALYLCASSSFFDTGELFFGEGSRLTVL.

In this sample, this clonotype turned up a few times. The chain combines TRBV7-9 with TRBJ2-7; a possible D gene is TRBD1 (5 bases). Trimming left V 5 bases short and J 2 bases short, with 7 bases between. Germline lookup yields CDR1 SEHNR and CDR2 FQNEAQ (reference sequence). This CDR3 is built from 12 residues. The CDR3 reads CASSTQAYEQYV. The DNA of the CDR3 is TGTGCCAGCAGCACACAGGCCTACGAGCAGTACGTC.

This chain uses TRBV4-2 with TRBJ2-2, with D maybe TRBD1 (6 bases). Germline-derived CDR1 and CDR2 are LGHNA and YNFKEQ. V lost 1 base and J 4 bases, leaving 16 bases between the germline ends. The CDR3 is 17 residues long. The CDR3 DNA sequence: TGTGCCAGCAGCCAAGTTAGTAACAGGGAAATCACCGGGGAGCTGTTTTTT. Translating it yields CASSQVSNREITGELFF.

The chain uses TRBV7-2 and TRBJ2-7, with 8 bases aligning to TRBD2. After removal of 0 bases from V and 0 bases from J, the junction contained 13 bases not matched to a gene. In germline, CDR1 is SGHTA, CDR2 FQGNSA. The CDR3 has 19 amino acids. The CDR3 here is CASSLAERGRRPISYEQYV. The CDR3 nucleotides read TGTGCCAGCAGCTTAGCTGAGCGGGGGCGCCGGCCGATCTCCTACGAGCAGTACGTC.

This chain connects TRBV29-1 to TRBJ2-7; 14 bases align to TRBD2. J was trimmed by 2 bases and V by 6 bases; bases with no gene match: 3. Looked up from germline, CDR1 is SQVTM and CDR2 is ANQGSEA. This CDR3 is 14 amino acids long. This CDR3 is CSVRGLAGAYEQYF. For the CDR3, the DNA is TGCAGCGTGAGGGGACTAGCGGGAGCCTACGAGCAGTACTTC.

The chain combines TRBV20-1 with TRBJ2-2; no firm D call. This CDR3 is built from 13 residues. Germline-derived CDR1 and CDR2 are DFQATT and SNEGSKA (reference sequence). The V end lost 3 bases, the J end lost 0 bases, and 5 bases lay between the germline ends. The CDR3 nucleotides are TGCAGTGCTAGGAATCCGAACACCGGGGAGCTGTTTTTT. This translates into CSARNPNTGELFF.

There are a few counts of this clonotype. V is TRBV5-1 and J is TRBJ1-2; the D is unclear. Germline CDR1 reads SGHRS; CDR2 reads YFSETQ. V lost 4 bases and J 2 bases, leaving 15 bases between the germline ends. This CDR3 is 15 amino acids long. CDR3 DNA: TGCGCCAGCAGCCCGACCTCGGACTCGAACTATGGCTACACCTTC. Its translation is CASSPTSDSNYGYTF. Using reference TRBV5-1 and TRBJ1-2 for the parts outside the CDR3, the full variable domain is KAGVTQTPRYLIKTRGQQVTLSCSPISGHRSVSWYQQTPGQGLQFLFEYFSETQRNKGNFPGRFSGRQFSNSRSEMNVSTLELGDSALYLCASSPTSDSNYGYTFGSGTRLTVV.

CDR3 amino acids: CASSLSGTRETQYF. CDR3 DNA: TGTGCCAGCAGCTTATCTGGGACCAGAGAGACCCAGTACTTC. This chain uses TRBV7-2 with TRBJ2-5; D possibly matches TRBD1 or TRBD2 (5 bases each). V was shortened by 2 bases and J by 4 bases, with 11 bases between the two germline ends. This CDR3 comprises 14 residues. From germline, CDR1 is SGHTA and CDR2 FQGNSA.

V gene TRBV7-2 combines with J gene TRBJ1-2, with TRBD1 matching 9 bases. Germline V gene lookup returns CDR1 SGHTA and CDR2 FQGNSA. The CDR3 totals 16 residues. The J segment lost 1 base and the V segment lost 5 bases, leaving 8 bases of the junction unmatched. CDR3: CASSPPPGQGNYGYTF. The CDR3 nucleotides are TGTGCCAGCAGCCCTCCCCCGGGACAGGGTAACTATGGCTACACCTTC. Full variable domain (outside the CDR3, taken from reference TRBV7-2 and TRBJ1-2): GAGVSQSPSNKVTEKGKDVELRCDPISGHTALYWYRQSLGQGLEFLIYFQGNSAPDKSGLPSDRFSAERTGGSVSTLTIQRTQQEDSAVYLCASSPPPGQGNYGYTFGSGTRLTVV.

There are a few counts of this clonotype. The chain combines TRBV28 with TRBJ2-4; D is ambiguous. The CDR3 covers 13 residues. Germline assignment: CDR1 MDHEN and CDR2 SYDVKM. V lost 6 bases to trimming and J lost 7 bases, with 13 bases between them. CDR3 residues: CASSREVENIQYF. CDR3 in DNA: TGTGCCAGCAGCCGTGAGGTAGAGAACATTCAGTACTTC.

The rearrangement uses TRBV3-1 and TRBJ2-5; 9 positions match TRBD2. V shed 0 bases, J shed 2 bases, and the junction held 4 bases outside the gene matches. Germline V gene sequence: CDR1 LGHDT, CDR2 YNNKEL (reference sequence). The CDR3 sequence is 16 residues long. The CDR3 reads CASSQERLAVQETQYF. The CDR3 DNA follows: TGTGCCAGCAGCCAAGAGCGACTAGCGGTACAAGAGACCCAGTACTTC.

The rearrangement joins TRBV15 to TRBJ2-1; 11 nucleotides match TRBD2. Germline V gene lookup returns CDR1 LNHNV and CDR2 YYDKDF (reference sequence). The trim removed 4 bases at V and 4 bases at J, leaving 6 bases unmatched. CDR3 length: 16 residues. CDR3 in amino acids: CATSKGIAGGYNEQFF. The CDR3 nucleotides are TGTGCCACCAGCAAGGGGATAGCGGGAGGGTACAATGAGCAGTTCTTC. The full variable domain, in which reference TRBV15 and TRBJ2-1 provide the parts outside the CDR3, is DAMVIQNPRYQVTQFGKPVTLSCSQTLNHNVMYWYQQKSSQAPKLLFHYYDKDFNNEADTPDNFQSRRPNTSFCFLDIRSPGLGDTAMYLCATSKGIAGGYNEQFFGPGTRLTVL.

The V call is TRBV5-1, the J call TRBJ2-2; TRBD1 aligns across 8 bases. Germline assignment: CDR1 SGHRS and CDR2 YFSETQ. V trimming: 4 bases; J trimming: 4 bases; junction bases outside the gene matches: 6. The CDR3 covers 15 residues. Here the CDR3 reads CASSVRQGTTGELFF. CDR3 sequence (DNA): TGCGCCAGCAGCGTCCGACAGGGGACCACCGGGGAGCTGTTTTTT. The complete variable domain, with remaining parts taken from reference TRBV5-1 and TRBJ2-2, reads KAGVTQTPRYLIKTRGQQVTLSCSPISGHRSVSWYQQTPGQGLQFLFEYFSETQRNKGNFPGRFSGRQFSNSRSEMNVSTLELGDSALYLCASSVRQGTTGELFFGEGSRLTVL.

This clonotype was detected only a few times. This chain joins TRBV29-1 and TRBJ1-2, with no clear D. The germline V gene has CDR1 SQVTM and CDR2 ANQGSEA. The CDR3 has 12 residues. The V gene lost 7 bases and the J gene lost 0 bases, with 9 bases spanning the gap. This chain's CDR3 is CSEYTSNYGYTF. The CDR3 DNA reads TGCAGCGAGTACACTTCTAACTATGGCTACACCTTC.

In this sample, this clonotype turned up many times. The chain carries TRBV5-1 and TRBJ1-6; D remains ambiguous. The V end lost 1 base, the J end lost 5 bases, and 7 bases lay between the germline ends. Germline loops: CDR1 SGHRS, CDR2 YFSETQ. The CDR3 is 14 residues long. The CDR3 spells CASSLLADNSPLHF. The CDR3 region has the DNA TGCGCCAGCAGCTTGTTGGCAGATAATTCACCCCTCCACTTT.

This clonotype appeared a few times. The chain employs TRBV11-2 and TRBJ2-5, with 8 bases identical to TRBD2. Germline-derived CDR1 and CDR2 are SGHAT and FQNNGV. The CDR3 runs 16 residues. V lost 4 bases to trimming and J lost 1 base; unmatched junction nucleotides: 8. The CDR3 sequence: CASSSRLARSQETQYF. The CDR3 DNA is TGTGCCAGCAGCTCCAGACTAGCGCGGTCCCAAGAGACCCAGTACTTC.